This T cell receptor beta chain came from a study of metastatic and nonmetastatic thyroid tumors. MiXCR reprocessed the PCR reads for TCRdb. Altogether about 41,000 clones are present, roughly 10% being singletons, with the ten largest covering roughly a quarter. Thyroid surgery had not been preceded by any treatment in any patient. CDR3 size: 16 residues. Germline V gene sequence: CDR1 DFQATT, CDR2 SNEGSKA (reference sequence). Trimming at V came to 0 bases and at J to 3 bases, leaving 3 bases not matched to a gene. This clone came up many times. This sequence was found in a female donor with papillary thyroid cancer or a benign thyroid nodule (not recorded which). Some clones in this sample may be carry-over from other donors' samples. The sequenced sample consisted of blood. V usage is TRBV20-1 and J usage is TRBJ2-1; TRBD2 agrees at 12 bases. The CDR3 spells CSARDWTSGDYNEQFF. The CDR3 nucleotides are TGCAGTGCTAGAGACTGGACTAGCGGGGACTACAATGAGCAGTTCTTC.